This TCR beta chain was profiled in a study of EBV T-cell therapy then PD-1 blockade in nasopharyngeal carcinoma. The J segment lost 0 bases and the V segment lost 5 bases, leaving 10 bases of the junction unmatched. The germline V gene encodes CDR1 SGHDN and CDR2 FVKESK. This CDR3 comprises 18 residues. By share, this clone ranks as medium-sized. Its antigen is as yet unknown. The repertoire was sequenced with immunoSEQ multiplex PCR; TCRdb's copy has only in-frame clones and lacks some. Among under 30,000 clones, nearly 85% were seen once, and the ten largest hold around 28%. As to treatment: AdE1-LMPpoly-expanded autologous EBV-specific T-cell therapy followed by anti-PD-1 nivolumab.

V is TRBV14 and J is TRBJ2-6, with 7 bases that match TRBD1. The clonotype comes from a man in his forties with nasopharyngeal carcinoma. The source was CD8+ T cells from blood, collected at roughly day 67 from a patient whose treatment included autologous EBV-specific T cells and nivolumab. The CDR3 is CASSTKGTDYSGANVLTF. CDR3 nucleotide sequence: TGTGCCAGCAGCACCAAGGGGACAGACTACTCTGGGGCCAACGTCCTGACTTTC.